These 8 T cell receptor beta chains were sequenced from one sample in a study of T cell responses to AZD1222 COVID-19 vaccine. The data were produced by immunoSEQ multiplex PCR, yet TCRdb's version contains in-frame clones alone and is incomplete. The sample holds some 150,000 clones, approximately 90% seen once. This specimen was peripheral blood, taken on day 0 of AZD1222 vaccination. These receptors all come from an adult in good health.

The chain links TRBV9 to TRBJ2-1; D may be TRBD1 (6 bases). The V gene lost 2 bases and the J gene lost 9 bases, with 9 bases spanning the gap. The CDR3 has 12 amino acids. In germline, CDR1 is SGDLS, CDR2 YYNGEE. CDR3 DNA sequence: TGTGCCAGCAGCGTTCTAGGGGGTGAGCAGTTCTTC. Translated, it gives CASSVLGGEQFF.

The CDR3 region is CASSQGGNTIYF. CDR3 nucleotides: TGTGCCAGCAGCCAAGGGGGAAACACCATATATTTT. The rearrangement joins TRBV14 to TRBJ1-3; D is unclear. The CDR3 sequence is 12 residues long. In germline, CDR1 is SGHDN, CDR2 FVKESK. V was cut by 1 base and J by 4 bases, with 2 bases left in between.

The CDR3 nucleotides read TGTGCCTGTTCAGGGTTAAATGAAAAACTGTTTTTT. It translates to CACSGLNEKLFF. The J gene is TRBJ1-4, the V gene TRBV30, with D maybe TRBD1 (5 bases). The germline CDR1 and CDR2 sequences are GTSNPN and SVGIG (reference sequence). The CDR3 length is 12 residues. V was clipped by 6 bases and J by 5 bases, with 10 bases between them.

V usage is TRBV6-5 and J usage is TRBJ1-1, with TRBD1 as a possible D gene (6 bases). Per the germline V gene, CDR1 is MNHEY and CDR2 is SVGAGI. CDR3 size: 12 residues. Trimming took 5 bases from V and 11 from J, leaving 15 bases between them. The CDR3 spells CASSSYRERAFF. CDR3 nucleotides: TGTGCCAGCAGTAGTTACAGGGAGAGGGCTTTCTTT.

This chain uses TRBV7-9 with TRBJ2-3, with TRBD1 matching 10 bases. In germline, CDR1 is SEHNR, CDR2 FQNEAQ (reference sequence). The CDR3 has 15 amino acids. The V gene end was trimmed by 5 bases and the J gene end by 3 bases; junction bases not matched to a gene: 5. In DNA form, the CDR3 reads TGTGCCAGCAGCCGACAGGGGGCGCTGACAGATACGCAGTATTTT. It encodes CASSRQGALTDTQYF.

V and J are TRBV24-1 and TRBJ1-5; 7 bases are shared with TRBD1. The CDR3 is 23 amino acids. CDR1 is KGHDR, CDR2 SFDVKD, per germline. V was pared by 4 bases and J by 1 base, with 27 bases of the junction left unmatched. The CDR3 DNA follows: TGTGCCACCAGTGACGCTGATACCACGGTTCCGGGCAGGGGGGTGATGAGCAATCAGCCCCAGCATTTT. Translating it yields CATSDADTTVPGRGVMSNQPQHF.

The chain has TRBV21-1 and TRBJ2-7; the D segment call TRBD2 is taken from the table without a DNA check. TRBV21-1 counts as a pseudogene. CDR3 length: 12 residues. CDR3 in DNA: TGTGCCTCCCATCGGGGCTCCTACGAGCAGTACTTC. It translates to CASHRGSYEQYF.

The V gene is TRBV6-4, the J gene TRBJ1-2; D is unclear. Per germline, CDR1 MRHNA and CDR2 SNTAGT. V lost 2 bases and J 3 bases, leaving 7 bases between the germline ends. The CDR3 runs 13 residues. The CDR3 loop reads CASSDPPDYGYTF. As DNA, the CDR3 is TGTGCCAGCAGTGACCCCCCGGACTATGGCTACACCTTC.